This TCR beta chain was obtained from a study of Ad26.COV2.S vaccination and SARS-CoV-2 variants. A note on this clone: What it recognizes is unknown.

Treatment in this sample: some 20 received Ad26.COV2.S at low or high dose, single or two shots; about five received placebo; per-sample allocation not given. After the first vaccine or placebo injection, samples were drawn on day 63. It was an adult aged 18-55 years in Boston who was the donor. Whole-study results and caveats: Reportedly, spike-specific CD8+ and CD4+ T cell responses achieved substantial breadth once vaccination had taken place. The placebo group had lower spike-specific TCR breadth than the vaccine recipients did.

The J segment lost 4 bases and the V segment lost 5 bases, leaving 8 bases of the junction unmatched. The CDR3 consists of 15 residues. Germline CDR1 reads LNHDA; CDR2 reads SQIVND (reference sequence). The data were produced by immunoSEQ multiplex PCR, yet TCRdb's version contains in-frame clones alone and is incomplete. The sample contains roughly 330,000 clones, about nine tenths of which appear only once. The source is a person aged 18 to 65 who received the Ad26.COV2.S COVID-19 vaccine or a placebo. The genes are TRBV19 and TRBJ1-2, with 9 bases fitting TRBD1. This specimen consisted of peripheral blood, obtained in a trial of Ad26.COV2.S vaccine versus placebo. CDR3 sequence (DNA): TGTGCCAGTAGTCTTCAGGGACAGGGTTTCTATGGCTACACCTTC. The encoded protein is CASSLQGQGFYGYTF.